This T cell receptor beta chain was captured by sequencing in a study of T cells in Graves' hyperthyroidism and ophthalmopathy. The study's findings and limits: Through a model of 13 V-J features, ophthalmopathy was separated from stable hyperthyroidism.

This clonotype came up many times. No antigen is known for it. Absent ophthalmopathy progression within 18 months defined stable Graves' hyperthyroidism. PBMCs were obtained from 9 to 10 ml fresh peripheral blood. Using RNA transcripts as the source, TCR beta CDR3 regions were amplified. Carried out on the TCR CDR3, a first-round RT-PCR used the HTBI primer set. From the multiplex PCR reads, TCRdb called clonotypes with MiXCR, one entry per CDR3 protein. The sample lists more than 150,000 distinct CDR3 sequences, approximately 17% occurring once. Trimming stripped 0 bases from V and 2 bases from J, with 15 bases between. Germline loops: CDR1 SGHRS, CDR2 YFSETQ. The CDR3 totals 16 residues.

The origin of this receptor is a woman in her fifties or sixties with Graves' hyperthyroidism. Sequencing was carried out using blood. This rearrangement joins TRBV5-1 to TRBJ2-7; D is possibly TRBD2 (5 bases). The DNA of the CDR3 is TGCGCCAGCAGCTTGGCCGGAGGACTCAGGACCTACGAGCAGTACTTC. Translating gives CASSLAGGLRTYEQYF.